Listed here are 25 T cell receptor beta chains from one sample, sequenced in a study of blood T cell dynamics during melanoma immunotherapy. Time point here: week 3, after first cycle of checkpoint inhibitor. Method: immunoSEQ multiplex PCR; TCRdb's copy keeps in-frame clones and lacks some. The data contain 7,800 or so clones, roughly 86% of them singletons. The sample in question was blood, obtained from a patient treated with checkpoint blockade. The receptors come from a human donor with melanoma.

The J gene is TRBJ1-1, the V gene TRBV2, with D unresolved. Germline V gives CDR1 SNHLY, CDR2 FYNNEI. The CDR3 has 12 amino acids. Trimming took off 2 bases at V and 8 bases at J, with 9 bases between the two ends. CDR3 bases: TGTGCCAGCAGTGAACTCCGGGCCGAAGCTTTCTTT. This codes for CASSELRAEAFF.

The V and J genes are TRBV19 and TRBJ2-1; D is possibly TRBD2 (7 bases). The ends were cut back, 5 bases at V and 3 bases at J, with 11 bases in the middle. Per the germline V gene, CDR1 is LNHDA and CDR2 is SQIVND (reference sequence). The CDR3 has 14 amino acids. CDR3 sequence reads: CASSSGGFYNEQFF. The CDR3 DNA reads as TGTGCCAGTAGTTCGGGGGGCTTCTACAATGAGCAGTTCTTC.

The chain employs TRBV6-5 and TRBJ1-1, with D perhaps matching TRBD1 (5 bases). Trimming left V 6 bases short and J 8 bases short, with 13 bases between. CDR3 length: 12 residues. CDR1 MNHEY and CDR2 SVGAGI come from the germline V gene. CDR3 amino acids: CASRGATPEAFF. The CDR3 DNA reads TGTGCCAGCAGAGGGGCAACCCCAGAAGCTTTCTTT.

This clone was counted a single time. The V and J genes are TRBV7-9 and TRBJ2-5; the D is unclear. The DNA end is more similar to TRBJ2-7, so the J call may be wrong. Germline-derived CDR1 and CDR2 are SEHNR and FQNEAQ (reference sequence). The CDR3 has 11 amino acids. The CDR3 DNA follows: TGTGCCAGCAGCATCTCCTACGAGCAGTACTTC. As protein: CASSISYEQYF.

The chain has TRBV30 and TRBJ1-1; 7 bases are a match to TRBD1. Losses at the gene ends were 0 bases for V and 5 bases for J; bases not matched to a gene: 6. CDR1 and CDR2 from the germline V gene are GTSNPN and SVGIG (reference sequence). The CDR3 has 14 amino acids. The CDR3 region is CAWSVQGRVTEAFF. The CDR3 nucleotides read TGTGCCTGGAGTGTACAGGGGCGAGTTACTGAAGCTTTCTTT. Combining the CDR3 with reference TRBV30 and TRBJ1-1 gives the whole variable domain SQTIHQWPATLVQPVGSPLSLECTVEGTSNPNLYWYRQAAGRGLQLLFYSVGIGQISSEVPQNLSASRPQDRQFILSSKKLLLSDSGFYLCAWSVQGRVTEAFFGQGTRLTVV.

This chain connects TRBV7-9 to TRBJ2-3; D ambiguous. This CDR3 contains 14 residues. Trimming removed 1 base at V and 0 bases at J, with 5 bases between. Germline CDR1 and CDR2: SEHNR and FQNEAQ (reference sequence). The CDR3 here is CASSLVGSTDTQYF. The CDR3 nucleotides read TGTGCCAGCAGCTTAGTGGGGAGCACAGATACGCAGTATTTT.

The chain links TRBV6-4 to TRBJ2-5; D possibly corresponds to TRBD1 (6 bases). The V and J ends lost 0 bases and 3 bases respectively, with 8 bases between them. The CDR3 totals 14 residues. Germline V gene lookup returns CDR1 MRHNA and CDR2 SNTAGT. The CDR3 is CASSDSAGEETQYF. The DNA for the CDR3 is TGTGCCAGCAGTGACTCCGCAGGGGAAGAGACCCAGTACTTC.

In its sample, this clone was seen once. This chain uses TRBV18 with TRBJ1-1; 8 nucleotides line up with TRBD1. J was trimmed by 0 bases and V by 1 base; bases with no gene match: 13. CDR1 KGHSH and CDR2 LQKENI come from the germline V gene. The CDR3 is 19 amino acids. The CDR3 bases are TGTGCCAGCTCACCACTGCCGGGACAGGCGACCCTTATGAACACTGAAGCTTTCTTT. Its protein product is CASSPLPGQATLMNTEAFF.

The V and J genes are TRBV19 and TRBJ1-5, with D perhaps matching TRBD1 (5 bases). Trimming cost V 6 bases and J 4 bases, with 10 bases left between them. Germline CDR1 and CDR2: LNHDA and SQIVND (reference sequence). This CDR3 contains 13 residues. CDR3 nucleotides: TGTGCCAGTAGCGATACAGGTAATCAGCCCCAGCATTTT. This sequence encodes CASSDTGNQPQHF.

The CDR3 coding sequence is TGTGCCAGCAGCTTAGGGGGCCCGGAGCTGTTTTTT. It translates to CASSLGGPELFF. The rearrangement links TRBV11-2 to TRBJ2-2; D possibly corresponds to TRBD1 (5 bases). Germline-derived CDR1 and CDR2 are SGHAT and FQNNGV. CDR3 length: 12 residues. Between the trimmed V and J ends, which lost 1 base and 10 bases, there was a span of 7 bases.

The chain has TRBV10-2 and TRBJ1-1, with TRBD1 as a possible D gene (5 bases). V lost 2 bases, J lost 3 bases, and 7 bases lay in between. CDR1 is WSHSY and CDR2 is SAAADI in the germline V gene. The CDR3 loop spans 13 amino acids. CDR3 bases: TGCGCCAGCAGTGAGGGCAGGGACACTGAAGCTTTCTTT. This codes for CASSEGRDTEAFF.

The chain links TRBV5-4 to TRBJ1-6, with 11 bases lining up with TRBD1. This CDR3 is built from 15 residues. CDR1 SGHNT and CDR2 YYREEE come from the germline V gene (reference sequence). Losses at the gene ends were 4 bases for V and 8 bases for J; bases not matched to a gene: 5. In nucleotides, the CDR3 is TGTGCCAGCAGCCACCCGGGACAGGGGGATTCACCCCTCCACTTT. The encoded protein is CASSHPGQGDSPLHF.

The rearrangement links TRBV29-1 to TRBJ2-1; a weak D match, TRBD2 (6 bases). This CDR3 is 11 amino acids long. Germline V gene sequence: CDR1 SQVTM, CDR2 ANQGSEA. V gave up 2 bases and J gave up 9 bases, with 8 bases separating them. Here the CDR3 reads CSVERGTEQFF. The CDR3, as DNA: TGCAGCGTTGAACGGGGGACTGAGCAGTTCTTC.

The rearrangement links TRBV7-9 to TRBJ2-7, with 10 bases matching TRBD2. The CDR3 sequence is 15 residues long. V shed 4 bases, J shed 5 bases, and the junction held 8 bases outside the gene matches. Germline V gene lookup returns CDR1 SEHNR and CDR2 FQNEAQ (reference sequence). The CDR3 region has the DNA TGTGCCAGCAGCTCACCTAGCGGGGGTATCCACGAGCAGTACTTC. This gives the protein CASSSPSGGIHEQYF.

This clone turned up a few times. V gene TRBV9 combines with J gene TRBJ1-1; 7 bases match TRBD1. Germline loops: CDR1 SGDLS, CDR2 YYNGEE. Trimming removed 4 bases from V and 7 bases from J; junction bases left unmatched: 7. The CDR3 extends over 13 amino acids. CDR3 region: CASSPRGRDEAFF. As DNA, the CDR3 is TGTGCCAGCAGCCCGAGGGGGCGTGATGAAGCTTTCTTT. The variable domain in full, completed from reference TRBV9 and TRBJ1-1, reads DSGVTQTPKHLITATGQRVTLRCSPRSGDLSVYWYQQSLDQGLQFLIQYYNGEERAKGNILERFSAQQFPDLHSELNLSSLELGDSALYFCASSPRGRDEAFFGQGTRLTVV.

The V gene is TRBV5-1, the J gene TRBJ2-3; the D call may be TRBD1 or TRBD2 (5 bases each). The CDR3 loop spans 13 amino acids. The germline V and J ends were trimmed by 4 bases and 4 bases, with 10 bases remaining between them. Germline V gives CDR1 SGHRS, CDR2 YFSETQ. CDR3 DNA sequence: TGCGCCAGCAGCCTCGGGGCTTCAGATACGCAGTATTTT. It translates to CASSLGASDTQYF. Variable domain in full (rest from reference TRBV5-1 and TRBJ2-3): KAGVTQTPRYLIKTRGQQVTLSCSPISGHRSVSWYQQTPGQGLQFLFEYFSETQRNKGNFPGRFSGRQFSNSRSEMNVSTLELGDSALYLCASSLGASDTQYFGPGTRLTVL.

This chain joins TRBV5-7 and TRBJ2-5, with 10 nucleotides matching TRBD1. The J call could be wrong; TRBJ2-7 is a better fit for the DNA end. TRBV5-7 falls under the ORF class, with uncertain function. The CDR3 has 15 amino acids. CDR3 residues: CASSIRGQGAYEQYF. CDR3 DNA: TGTGCCAGCAGCATCCGAGGACAGGGGGCCTACGAGCAGTACTTC.

V is TRBV2 and J is TRBJ2-3, with D unclear. V was trimmed by 8 bases and J by 2 bases, leaving 14 bases between them. The CDR3 is made up of 14 amino acids. Germline V gene lookup returns CDR1 SNHLY and CDR2 FYNNEI. CDR3 in amino acids: CASWIETHTDTQYF. CDR3 DNA: TGTGCCAGCTGGATCGAAACCCACACAGATACGCAGTATTTT.

About this clone itself: An end of the junction differs from the germline gene, which may be a read error. The same CDR3 also results from other DNA sequences found in this sample. The chain recombines TRBV2 with TRBJ1-6, with 8 bases that match TRBD1. The CDR3 totals 16 residues. The germline V gene encodes CDR1 SNHLY and CDR2 FYNNEI. The CDR3 sequence: CASKSDRGIYNSPLHF. CDR3 sequence (DNA): TGCGCCAGCAAGAGCGACAGGGGTATCTATAATTCACCCCTCCACTTT.

CDR3 sequence reads: CASSPDSSGNTIYF. In nucleotides, the CDR3 is TGCGCCAGCAGCCCGGACAGCTCTGGAAACACCATATATTTT. The V gene is TRBV5-1, the J gene TRBJ1-3; a weak D match, TRBD1 (6 bases). V was trimmed by 4 bases and J by 0 bases, leaving 8 bases between them. The CDR3 totals 14 residues. Germline CDR1 is SGHRS and CDR2 is YFSETQ.

The chain combines TRBV27 with TRBJ2-7; D might be TRBD1 or TRBD2, each matching 7 bases. V lost 4 bases and J lost 6, with 22 bases in between. The CDR3 covers 16 residues. The germline V gene encodes CDR1 MNHEY and CDR2 SMNVEV (reference sequence). The CDR3, as DNA: TGTGCCAGCAGTTGGGGGGGGCAGGGGGTTTTCGGCGAGCAGTACTTC. Amino acids: CASSWGGQGVFGEQYF.

CDR3 in DNA: TGTGCCATCAGTGAGCAGCCGGTCGGGGAGCAGTTCTTC. It yields the protein CAISEQPVGEQFF. The chain employs TRBV10-3 and TRBJ2-1, with D unresolved. Germline-derived CDR1 and CDR2 are ENHRY and SYGVKD. This CDR3 spans 13 amino acids. V was clipped by 2 bases and J by 10 bases, with 12 bases between them.

V and J are TRBV19 and TRBJ1-1; a possible D gene is TRBD1 (5 bases). V was shortened by 1 base and J by 1 base, with 16 bases between the two germline ends. Per the germline V gene, CDR1 is LNHDA and CDR2 is SQIVND (reference sequence). The CDR3 covers 17 residues. DNA of the CDR3: TGTGCCAGTAGTATAGTAGTGGCAGGCACAGGGAACACTGAAGCTTTCTTT. Protein: CASSIVVAGTGNTEAFF.

Here the CDR3 reads CTSSQDRGTGGGIYEQYF. The CDR3 coding sequence is TGCACCAGCAGCCAAGATCGAGGGACAGGGGGCGGTATCTACGAGCAGTACTTC. The chain recombines TRBV1 with TRBJ2-7; the DNA was not compared with TRBD1, the D call given in the table. TRBV1 is a recognized pseudogene. The CDR3 runs to 18 residues.

This chain connects TRBV19 to TRBJ2-5; weak D call: TRBD2 (5 bases). Between the trimmed V and J ends, which lost 3 bases and 4 bases, there was a span of 9 bases. This CDR3 comprises 13 residues. Germline loops: CDR1 LNHDA, CDR2 SQIVND (reference sequence). The CDR3 bases are TGTGCCAGTAGTATCGGGAAAACAGAGACCCAGTACTTC. Translating gives CASSIGKTETQYF. Based on the CDR3 plus reference TRBV19 and TRBJ2-5, the full variable domain is DGGITQSPKYLFRKEGQNVTLSCEQNLNHDAMYWYRQDPGQGLRLIYYSQIVNDFQKGDIAEGYSVSREKKESFPLTVTSAQKNPTAFYLCASSIGKTETQYFGPGTRLLVL.